This T cell receptor beta chain was recorded in a study of T-cell memory formation after mild COVID-19. Study-level information: Clusters were largely donor specific.

Overall study results and limits: There was a balanced CD4/CD8 profile in clones contracting day 15 to 85, and later expanders leaned CD4+. Shrinking CD4+ clones resided mostly in CM and EM, and CD8+ ones in EMRA.

TCRdb re-derived calls from the 5' RACE reads in MiXCR, one entry per CDR3 protein. The table lists over 350,000 distinct CDR3 sequences, more than 20% of them singletons. There are a few counts of this clonotype. Its specificity is not known. V dropped 1 base and J dropped 3; count of bases not matched to a gene: 2. From germline, CDR1 is LGHDT and CDR2 YNNKEL (reference sequence). This CDR3 is built from 15 residues. Specimen: PBMCs or a T cell subset sorted from them (not recorded which). The rearrangement links TRBV3-1 to TRBJ2-3; 9 bases are a match to TRBD2. The origin of this receptor is an adult woman who had mild COVID-19 (a few samples of this study predate the infection). Cell type and time point are not known. This CDR3 reads CASSQGSGGTDTQYF. In nucleotides, the CDR3 is TGTGCCAGCAGCCAAGGTAGCGGGGGAACAGATACGCAGTATTTT.